The rows below give T cell receptor beta chains drawn from one sample of a study of T cell responses to AZD1222 COVID-19 vaccine. Method: immunoSEQ multiplex PCR; TCRdb's copy keeps in-frame clones and lacks some. The sample includes about 140,000 clones, just under 95% of them seen just once. Sequenced material: peripheral blood, taken 28 days after the second AZD1222 dose. The receptors were sampled from an adult who received the AZD1222 COVID-19 vaccine. CDR3s leave out the opening cysteine and the closing phenylalanine or tryptophan.

V gene	J gene	CDR3 length	CDR3 protein
TRBV28	TRBJ1-5	13	ASSLPTAADQPQH
TRBV27	TRBJ2-7	11	ATSRGASYEQY
TRBV18	TRBJ2-6	14	ASSRGGFTGANVLT
TRBV6-2/TRBV6-3	TRBJ2-3	15	ASSYVGGFGDGDTQY
TRBV4-3	TRBJ2-3	14	ASSQDRQGGPDTQY
TRBV30	TRBJ2-3	13	AWSVTGRGTDTQY
TRBV27	TRBJ1-1	11	ASSFNTGDGAF
TRBV27	TRBJ2-7	11	ASTGGPSYEQY
TRBV3-1/TRBV3-2	TRBJ1-2	11	ASSRDRGNGYT
TRBV5-4	TRBJ2-2	14	ASSLAGDVSTGELF
TRBV18	TRBJ1-6	12	ASSPGTGNSPLH
TRBV6-1	TRBJ1-3	14	ASSESPGTGGNTIY
TRBV13	TRBJ1-1	12	ASTRGQLNTEAF
TRBV2	TRBJ1-5	12	ASSEQGKNQPQH
TRBV30	TRBJ1-3	11	AWSYGSGNTIY
TRBV4-3	TRBJ2-7	13	ASSQDLAESYEQY
TRBV2	TRBJ2-1	13	ASGGAGAGHNEQF
TRBV28	TRBJ1-2	12	ASSLIPGNYGYT
TRBV2	TRBJ1-5	10	ASSDGVQPQH
TRBV18	TRBJ1-1	12	ASSSTASVREAF
TRBV7-2	TRBJ2-6	16	ASSLGASGGSGANVLT
TRBV2	TRBJ2-7	11	ANRDSSTYEQY
TRBV6-5	TRBJ1-4	11	ASRESRNEKLF
TRBV7-8	TRBJ1-2	11	ASSLVGSYGYT
TRBV11-2	TRBJ1-3	13	ASTPTRDSGNTIY
TRBV9	TRBJ2-7	13	ASSVEGAAYYEQY
TRBV29-1	TRBJ1-1	10	SVAGPGFEAF
TRBV7-9	TRBJ1-5	12	ASSLNTGNQPQH
TRBV9	TRBJ2-1	12	ASSPSDPTHEQF
TRBV11-1	TRBJ2-2	14	ASSSPTATYTGELF
TRBV7-2	TRBJ1-2	15	ASSLASIPTLYYGYT
TRBV11-3	TRBJ2-2	16	ASSLDLLGTSNTGELF
TRBV3-1/TRBV3-2	TRBJ1-6	12	ASSLGGAGSPLH
TRBV7-9	TRBJ2-7	12	ASSPGTVFYEQY
TRBV4-2	TRBJ1-4	12	ASSQGLSREKLF
TRBV12-3/TRBV12-4	TRBJ2-7	10	ASSLQSYEQY
TRBV30	TRBJ1-1	9	AWVRNTEAF